A single sample is the source of the 8 T cell receptor beta chains below, sequenced in a study of OX40 agonist ivuxolimab in advanced cancers. Only in-frame clones appear in the TCRdb table, and some are missing; sequencing was by immunoSEQ multiplex PCR. The table has around 65,000 clones, roughly 90% seen once. The sample in question was CD4+ or CD8+ T cells sorted from blood, obtained in a trial of the OX40 agonist ivuxolimab. The receptors derive from an adult with an advanced solid tumor such as melanoma, head and neck, liver or kidney cancer.

The rearrangement joins TRBV25-1 to TRBJ2-7; tentative D call: TRBD1 (6 bases). The CDR3 is 13 amino acids. CDR1 MGHDK and CDR2 SYGVNS come from the germline V gene. V lost 6 bases to trimming and J lost 7 bases, with 16 bases between them. The CDR3 loop reads CASSAGVVGEQYF. The CDR3 DNA is TGTGCCAGCAGCGCAGGGGTTGTAGGGGAGCAGTACTTC.

The chain has TRBV2 and TRBJ2-4; perhaps TRBD2 as D (6 bases). Trimming took off 3 bases at V and 5 bases at J, with 8 bases between the two ends. This CDR3 has 13 residues. Germline-derived CDR1 and CDR2 are SNHLY and FYNNEI. The CDR3 reads CASSETRENIQYF. CDR3 coding DNA: TGTGCCAGCAGTGAGACTAGAGAAAACATTCAGTACTTC. The whole variable domain, remainder taken from reference TRBV2 and TRBJ2-4, is EPEVTQTPSHQVTQMGQEVILRCVPISNHLYFYWYRQILGQKVEFLVSFYNNEISEKSEIFDDQFSVERPDGSNFTLKIRSTKLEDSAMYFCASSETRENIQYFGAGTRLSVL.

The CDR3 region is CSVQLQGRNEKLFF. CDR3 bases: TGCAGCGTTCAACTACAGGGAAGGAATGAAAAACTGTTTTTT. The chain uses TRBV29-1 and TRBJ1-4; possibly TRBD1 for D (6 bases). Germline values: CDR1 SQVTM, CDR2 ANQGSEA. Deletions cut 5 bases from V and 5 bases from J, with 15 bases between. This CDR3 region has 14 residues.

The rearrangement joins TRBV29-1 to TRBJ2-3, with D uncertain. This CDR3 spans 14 amino acids. The germline CDR1 and CDR2 sequences are SQVTM and ANQGSEA. V was trimmed by 4 bases and J by 2 bases, leaving 13 bases between them. As DNA, the CDR3 is TGCAGCGTTGGGGCGGCAGCCACCACAGATACGCAGTATTTT. Amino acids: CSVGAAATTDTQYF.

Worth noting for this clone: In the same sample, other DNA sequences code for this CDR3. The gene calls are TRBV30 and TRBJ1-6, with D possibly matching TRBD1 (5 bases). This CDR3 comprises 15 residues. V lost 4 bases and J lost 5, with 15 bases in between. Germline loops: CDR1 GTSNPN, CDR2 SVGIG (reference sequence). This CDR3 is CAWMGRGLNNSPLHF. As DNA, the CDR3 is TGTGCCTGGATGGGGCGGGGGTTGAATAATTCACCCCTCCACTTT.

The rearrangement uses TRBV6-5 and TRBJ2-7; D possibly corresponds to TRBD1 (6 bases). Germline V CDR1 and CDR2: MNHEY, SVGAGI. The CDR3 length is 14 residues. V was shortened by 7 bases and J by 7 bases, with 20 bases between the two germline ends. The CDR3 reads CASTERGSPREQYF. CDR3 bases: TGTGCCAGCACTGAGAGGGGGAGTCCGAGAGAGCAGTACTTC.

This clone has just one count. The chain has TRBV9 and TRBJ2-5, with 12 bases aligning to TRBD2. Germline values: CDR1 SGDLS, CDR2 YYNGEE. CDR3 length: 15 amino acids. V lost 4 bases and J lost 2; bases outside the gene matches: 3. The CDR3 reads CASSSLAGGQETQYF. The CDR3 DNA reads TGTGCCAGCAGCTCTCTAGCGGGGGGGCAAGAGACCCAGTACTTC. The whole variable domain, filled in from reference TRBV9 and TRBJ2-5, reads DSGVTQTPKHLITATGQRVTLRCSPRSGDLSVYWYQQSLDQGLQFLIQYYNGEERAKGNILERFSAQQFPDLHSELNLSSLELGDSALYFCASSSLAGGQETQYFGPGTRLLVL.

The J gene is TRBJ2-7, the V gene TRBV5-1; D could derive from TRBD1 or TRBD2 (5 bases each). The germline gives CDR1 SGHRS, CDR2 YFSETQ. V dropped 0 bases and J dropped 4 bases, with 11 bases sitting between them. The CDR3 has 14 residues. The CDR3 nucleotides are TGCGCCAGCAGCTTGGCCGGGGACGGTTACGAGCAGTACTTC. Its translation: CASSLAGDGYEQYF.